The 18 T cell receptor beta chains in this list originate from one sample, sequenced in a study of Graves' ophthalmopathy and Graves' hyperthyroidism. As the template, RNA transcripts were used to amplify TCR beta CDR3 regions. First-round RT-PCR used HTBI primers; second-round multiplex PCR followed. TCRdb reprocessed the multiplex PCR reads via MiXCR and lists one record per CDR3 protein. The sample has 1 million to 1.3 million distinct CDR3 sequences, roughly two fifths seen once. The source material was peripheral blood or thyroid tissue (not recorded which). Receptors originate from an adult man with Graves' hyperthyroidism.

This chain connects TRBV19 to TRBJ2-2; no firm D call. There are 14 residues in the CDR3. V gave up 3 bases and J gave up 4 bases, with 9 bases separating them. The germline CDR1 and CDR2 sequences are LNHDA and SQIVND (reference sequence). Here the CDR3 reads CASSIRGATGELFF. The CDR3 bases are TGTGCCAGTAGTATTCGAGGAGCCACCGGGGAGCTGTTTTTT.

The V gene is TRBV20-1, the J gene TRBJ1-5; D is perhaps TRBD1 (5 bases). This CDR3 has 17 residues. With 3 bases removed from V and 0 bases from J, the gap between germline ends came to 18 bases. Germline values: CDR1 DFQATT, CDR2 SNEGSKA (reference sequence). The DNA of the CDR3 is TGCAGTGCTAGCGTCCTTCGACAGACCTATAGCAATCAGCCCCAGCATTTT. Protein product: CSASVLRQTYSNQPQHF.

In this sample, this clonotype turned up many times. CDR3 sequence (DNA): TGTGCCAGCAGCCCGCGACAGGCCAACACCGGGGAGCTGTTTTTT. It is translated as CASSPRQANTGELFF. This chain links TRBV4-2 with TRBJ2-2; weak D call: TRBD1 (6 bases). The CDR3 totals 15 residues. The germline V gene encodes CDR1 LGHNA and CDR2 YNFKEQ. Trimming took off 4 bases at V and 2 bases at J, with 11 bases between the two ends.

CDR3: CASRRQGGGTEAFF. DNA of the CDR3: TGTGCCAGCAGGAGACAGGGCGGCGGCACTGAAGCTTTCTTT. The chain recombines TRBV12-3 or TRBV12-4 with TRBJ1-1, with 7 bases matching TRBD1. The CDR3 length is 14 residues. V lost 6 bases, J lost 4 bases, and 8 bases stayed unmatched.

With respect to this clonotype: This may come from a read error, since a much larger clone is one base off. The chain carries TRBV20-1 and TRBJ2-7, with 12 bases lining up with TRBD2. Per the germline V gene, CDR1 is DFQATT and CDR2 is SNEGSKA (reference sequence). J was trimmed by 4 bases and V by 4 bases; bases with no gene match: 5. The CDR3 consists of 14 residues. The CDR3 region is CSAILGLAGYEQYF. CDR3 coding DNA: TGCAGTGCTATTCTTGGACTAGCGGGGTACGAGCAGTACTTC.

At least ten counts were recorded for this clonotype. CDR3 bases: TGTGCCAGCAGTTTACACGGGGCCGTACAGTTGTACTTC. Translating it yields CASSLHGAVQLYF. The chain recombines TRBV12-3 or TRBV12-4 with TRBJ2-5; TRBD1 or TRBD2 may be the D gene (5 bases each). This CDR3 has 13 amino acids. The V gene lost 2 bases and the J gene lost 13 bases, with 17 bases spanning the gap.

V gene TRBV20-1 combines with J gene TRBJ2-2; 8 nucleotides align to TRBD2. The CDR3 is 15 residues long. Trimming at V came to 7 bases and at J to 1 base, leaving 8 bases not matched to a gene. Germline loops: CDR1 DFQATT, CDR2 SNEGSKA (reference sequence). The chain's CDR3 is CSVLKGLGNTGELFF. The CDR3 DNA follows: TGCAGTGTCCTCAAGGGACTAGGGAACACCGGGGAGCTGTTTTTT.

This clonotype showed up just a few times. At one of its ends the junction is not consistent with the germline gene, which may arise from a read error. This sequence joins TRBV10-3 and TRBJ1-4; 7 bases agree with TRBD1. Germline V gene sequence: CDR1 ENHRY, CDR2 SYGVKD. The CDR3 extends over 14 amino acids. The CDR3 region is CASSYGDSNEKLFF. The CDR3 DNA reads as TGTGCCAGCAGTTACGGGGACAGTAATGAAAAACTGTTTTTT.

This clonotype was seen more than once but under ten times. V is TRBV12-3 or TRBV12-4 and J is TRBJ2-7, with D possibly matching TRBD2 (6 bases). Between the trimmed V and J ends, which lost 5 bases and 4 bases, there was a span of 15 bases. This CDR3 spans 14 amino acids. The CDR3 DNA reads as TGTGCCAGCAGTGAAGGTTGGGGGGATTACGAGCAGTACTTC. It is translated as CASSEGWGDYEQYF.

This clonotype appeared many times. Written as DNA, the CDR3 is TGTGCCAGCAGACCTGGGACAGGGGGCCACACTGAAGCTTTCTTT. Its protein product is CASRPGTGGHTEAFF. V usage is TRBV2 and J usage is TRBJ1-1, with 12 bases that match TRBD1. The CDR3 is 15 residues long. From germline, CDR1 is SNHLY and CDR2 FYNNEI. V dropped 6 bases and J dropped 3; count of bases not matched to a gene: 5.

The table lists this clonotype with many counts. DNA for the CDR3: TGCGCCAGCAGCCAAGATCGTTCACCCCTCCACTTT. As protein: CASSQDRSPLHF. V and J are TRBV4-1 and TRBJ1-6; D gene uncertain. The V end was cut by 0 bases, the J end by 9 bases, with 3 bases between. The germline V gene encodes CDR1 MGHRA and CDR2 YSYEKL. This CDR3 spans 12 amino acids.

The chain is built from TRBV10-3 and TRBJ2-7, with D unresolved. This CDR3 is 16 amino acids long. Trimming removed 4 bases at V and 0 bases at J, with 16 bases between. CDR1 is ENHRY and CDR2 is SYGVKD in the germline V gene. The CDR3 region has the DNA TGTGCCATCAGTGCACCCCGAGCGAGCAGCTCCTACGAGCAGTACTTC. Residues: CAISAPRASSSYEQYF.

The V and J genes are TRBV10-3 and TRBJ2-6, with D tentatively TRBD1 (6 bases). Trimming cost V 4 bases and J 13 bases, with 14 bases left between them. This CDR3 is built from 13 residues. Germline assignment: CDR1 ENHRY and CDR2 SYGVKD. The CDR3 here is CAISGTPGHVLTF. CDR3 bases: TGTGCCATCAGTGGAACGCCGGGACATGTCCTGACTTTC.

This clonotype was picked up many times. The chain is built from TRBV11-2 and TRBJ1-4; TRBD1 matches at 8 bases. From germline, CDR1 is SGHAT and CDR2 FQNNGV. This CDR3 is 18 amino acids long. The junction had 17 bases not matched to a gene; V was cut back by 5 bases and J by 6 bases. The CDR3 sequence: CASSRNPIQGAKDEKLFF. DNA of the CDR3: TGTGCCAGCAGCCGAAATCCGATTCAGGGGGCGAAGGATGAAAAACTGTTTTTT. The variable domain in full, with the rest retrieved from reference TRBV11-2 and TRBJ1-4, is EAGVAQSPRYKIIEKRQSVAFWCNPISGHATLYWYQQILGQGPKLLIQFQNNGVVDDSQLPKDRFSAERLKGVDSTLKIQPAKLEDSAVYLCASSRNPIQGAKDEKLFFGSGTQLSVL.

This clonotype was recorded many times. This chain connects TRBV7-6 to TRBJ2-2; 8 bases fit TRBD2. Germline values: CDR1 SGHVS, CDR2 FNYEAQ. With V trimmed by 3 bases and J by 9 bases, 6 bases remained unmatched. The CDR3 is 14 residues long. As DNA, the CDR3 is TGTGCCAGCAGCTTCGGACTAGCCTCGCGGGAGCTGTTTTTT. Its protein product is CASSFGLASRELFF.

The sample holds many counts of this clonotype. The chain is built from TRBV10-3 and TRBJ2-7; 8 bases match TRBD1. Trimming took 6 bases from V and 4 from J; bases not matched to a gene: 8. The CDR3 is 14 amino acids. Germline V gene lookup returns CDR1 ENHRY and CDR2 SYGVKD. The CDR3 loop reads CAISRQGNRYEQYF. The CDR3 DNA reads TGTGCCATCAGCCGACAGGGGAATAGGTACGAGCAGTACTTC.

The CDR3 DNA follows: TGCAGTGCTCGGGGCCGGGACAGGGGGGAACAATACTATGGCTACACCTTC. Encoded protein: CSARGRDRGEQYYGYTF. The chain carries TRBV20-1 and TRBJ1-2, with 11 positions matching TRBD1. Germline CDR1 DFQATT, CDR2 SNEGSKA (reference sequence). V gave up 5 bases and J gave up 3 bases; unmatched junction bases: 14. This CDR3 has 17 residues.

In this sample, this clonotype turned up many times. The V call is TRBV19, the J call TRBJ1-6, with TRBD1 identical over 8 bases. CDR1 LNHDA and CDR2 SQIVND come from the germline V gene (reference sequence). CDR3 size: 15 residues. The V gene end was trimmed by 6 bases and the J gene end by 13 bases; junction bases not matched to a gene: 14. CDR3 amino acids: CASSGSRGLERPLHF. CDR3 bases: TGTGCCAGTAGCGGCTCCAGGGGGCTCGAAAGGCCCCTCCACTTT.